This T cell receptor (beta chain) was found in a study of blood T cell repertoires in COVID-19. The wider study: Collection of acute and convalescent COVID-19 samples took place in the United States, Italy and Spain.

The V end lost 1 base, the J end lost 0 bases, and 16 bases lay between the germline ends. Germline V gene lookup returns CDR1 LGHNA and CDR2 YNFKEQ. This CDR3 spans 19 amino acids. The table came from immunoSEQ multiplex PCR; TCRdb's copy has only in-frame clones and leaves some out. This table has 45,000 to 65,000 clones, 87% appearing once. Sequences were obtained from peripheral blood. V and J are TRBV4-2 and TRBJ1-6; D remains unclear. The clonotype was recovered from a man in his fifties with active COVID-19. The CDR3 reads CASSQVPPSQGSYNSPLHF. In DNA form, the CDR3 reads TGTGCCAGCAGCCAAGTGCCGCCTAGCCAAGGCTCCTATAATTCACCCCTCCACTTT.